One sample yielded the 2 T cell receptor beta chains listed below, sequenced in a study of blood T cell repertoires in COVID-19. Libraries were prepared by immunoSEQ multiplex PCR; TCRdb keeps only in-frame clonotypes and omits some of them. Seen here are 240,000 or so clones, 75% to 90% observed once, and the top ten hold about 3%. Specimen: peripheral blood. Receptors were obtained from a woman in her twenties or thirties who had recovered from COVID-19.

The chain uses TRBV10-3 and TRBJ1-2; D call uncertain. The CDR3 is 15 residues long. From germline, CDR1 is ENHRY and CDR2 SYGVKD. V dropped 2 bases and J dropped 6 bases, with 16 bases sitting between them. The CDR3, as DNA: TGTGCCATCAGTGAGGTTTCTGAGGCCCTTGATGGCTACACCTTC. It encodes CAISEVSEALDGYTF.

V gene TRBV25-1 combines with J gene TRBJ1-1; 7 nucleotides line up with TRBD1. After removal of 6 bases from V and 0 bases from J, the junction contained 4 bases not matched to a gene. Germline loops: CDR1 MGHDK, CDR2 SYGVNS. The CDR3 is 14 amino acids. The CDR3 DNA reads as TGTGCCAGCAGATGGACAGGATTGAACACTGAAGCTTTCTTT. Translating it yields CASRWTGLNTEAFF.